The rows below give T cell receptor beta chains drawn from one sample of a study of blood T cell repertoires in COVID-19. Repertoires were generated with immunoSEQ multiplex PCR, while TCRdb's copy carries only in-frame clones and drops some. This repertoire shows 190,000 or so clones, around 88% found once; its top ten account for 2.9%. The sequenced sample consisted of peripheral blood. These TCRs come from a man in his fifties with active or convalescent COVID-19. Both conserved end residues are trimmed from each CDR3. A D gene is named only where the DNA matches it firmly.

v_call	d_call	cdr3_aa
TRBV18	TRBD2	ASSPTGGRDTQY
TRBV5-1	TRBD2	ASSPQSGGTRDTQY
TRBV27	TRBD1	ASRRQGAAYGYT
TRBV6-1	TRBD1	ASSEPGQGDRHGYT
TRBV7-3	TRBD2	ASSGTSGRGQTLIYNEQF
TRBV25-1	NA	ASSDVGMIYGYT
TRBV13	TRBD1	ASSLDRGPSNYGYT
TRBV25-1	NA	ASSEASSSDTQY
TRBV28	NA	ASGDGQTGSPLH
TRBV10-2	NA	ASSPAYEQY
TRBV4-1	NA	ASSQDERTASPGELF
TRBV4-3	NA	ASSQDLVGVRGYT
TRBV9	TRBD1	ASSVTGVGTEAF
TRBV28	TRBD2	ASSSTIRAGGWGEQF
TRBV28	TRBD1	ASNFRGTGRRETQY
TRBV7-9	NA	ASSLAQDEKLF
TRBV5-5	TRBD2	ASSLLAREWETQY
TRBV5-6	NA	ASSLVQGTAF
TRBV12-3/TRBV12-4	NA	ASSFSRPDTQY
TRBV6-2/TRBV6-3	NA	ASSPTAGDGTEAF
TRBV7-3	TRBD2	ASSPGVASGDQETQY
TRBV6-5	NA	ASNRGGYSTDTQY
TRBV10-3	NA	AISETLEGAIVRDTQY
TRBV5-1	TRBD2	ASSLSPGGTSGTNEQF
TRBV10-3	TRBD1	AIRPGQKNTGELF
TRBV6-6	TRBD2	ASSWGTSLETQY
TRBV18	NA	ASSPLDLRVPNTEAF
TRBV5-1	TRBD1	ASSPTWTGDTGELF
TRBV7-2	NA	ASSLEGRSMNTEAF
TRBV5-1	NA	ASSLGIRGYT
TRBV30	TRBD1	AWSAGQAYNEQF
TRBV7-9	TRBD2	ASSLASGRSEQY
TRBV14	TRBD2	ASSYTSGGFYNEQF
TRBV7-8	NA	ASSIQGFSGNTIY
TRBV10-2	NA	ASSERTGGFNNQPQH
TRBV29-1	TRBD1	RAQGEAKNIQY
TRBV27	NA	ASSLSSHSLAGYT
TRBV5-1	TRBD1	ASSFRTGRTEAF
TRBV30	NA	AWSVRGNQPQH
TRBV4-1	NA	ASSLAESSYEQY
TRBV7-9	TRBD1	ASSEGSTGGYQPQH
TRBV5-1	NA	ASSLDGRDRDTEAF
TRBV19	NA	ASRLGAATNEKLF
TRBV5-1	NA	ASTPGGDTFEQY
TRBV10-2	TRBD1	ASKGQGRAEAF
TRBV7-2	TRBD2	ASQAPGGLKQF
TRBV4-1	TRBD2	ASSQDSSASGSHSYEQY
TRBV3-1/TRBV3-2	TRBD2	ASSQVGAGAYNEQF
TRBV29-1	NA	SVPLGGVQY
TRBV13	TRBD2	ASSLGLRGGLYNEQF
TRBV28	TRBD2	ASSLAGTSVDEQF
TRBV24-1	NA	ATSSTGYGYT
TRBV6-5	TRBD2	ASSPSGSYNEQF
TRBV5-8	NA	ASSFKTQY
TRBV2	NA	ASSAVGGSYNEQF